This T cell receptor (beta chain) emerged from a study of T cell repertoires in aging, cancer and after chemotherapy. Study background: Over several months to years, re-sampled healthy donor repertoires clearly shared clones.

TRB rearrangements spanning V, D and J were amplified using mixed TRB-A/B primers. Each CDR3 protein gets one entry after TCRdb re-called the multiplex PCR reads with MiXCR. The sample lists 10,000 to 13,000 distinct CDR3 sequences, 20% to 30% occurring once. Peripheral blood genomic DNA, not sorted cells or RNA, was the template. There are 16 residues in the CDR3. The V gene's germline CDR1 is MNHEY and CDR2 SMNVEV (reference sequence). The trim removed 8 bases at V and 0 bases at J, leaving 10 bases unmatched. The source material was blood. The rearrangement joins TRBV27 to TRBJ2-1, with 7 bases aligning to TRBD2. This clonotype originated in a human donor in good health. In nucleotides, the CDR3 is TGTGCCAGCCACGGAATGCAGCGGGGCTCCTACAATGAGCAGTTCTTC. Encoded protein: CASHGMQRGSYNEQFF.